Shown below are 12 T cell receptor beta chains from a single sample sequenced in a study of OX40 agonist ivuxolimab in advanced cancers. Clones were read by immunoSEQ multiplex PCR, and TCRdb kept only the in-frame ones, dropping some. The table has 70,000 to 95,000 clones, under 90% seen once. Material: CD4+ or CD8+ T cells sorted from blood, obtained in a trial of the OX40 agonist ivuxolimab. The receptors derive from an adult with an advanced solid tumor such as melanoma, head and neck, liver or kidney cancer.

The CDR3 nucleotides are TGTGCCAGCAGTTTGGATTCAGGGGTGATAGGAAACACCATATATTTT. It is translated as CASSLDSGVIGNTIYF. This chain uses TRBV28 with TRBJ1-3; perhaps TRBD1 as D (6 bases). Deletions cut 3 bases from V and 4 bases from J, with 16 bases between. Germline V CDR1 and CDR2: MDHEN, SYDVKM. The CDR3 runs to 16 residues.

The chain couples TRBV7-2 to TRBJ1-5; D is unresolved. The CDR3 loop spans 14 amino acids. Trimming pared 1 base from V and 4 bases from J, leaving 8 bases between. Germline V gives CDR1 SGHTA, CDR2 FQGNSA. In DNA, the CDR3 is TGTGCCAGCAGCTTAGGGTCCTGGAATCAGCCCCAGCATTTT. Protein sequence: CASSLGSWNQPQHF.

The V call is TRBV7-2, the J call TRBJ2-4, with 7 positions matching TRBD1. The V and J ends lost 5 bases and 8 bases, in that order; junction bases with no gene match: 9. This CDR3 contains 14 residues. Germline V gives CDR1 SGHTA, CDR2 FQGNSA. CDR3 sequence (DNA): TGTGCCAGCAGCGCAAGACAGGGTGGGGACATTCAGTACTTC. It is translated as CASSARQGGDIQYF. Full variable domain (outside the CDR3, taken from reference TRBV7-2 and TRBJ2-4): GAGVSQSPSNKVTEKGKDVELRCDPISGHTALYWYRQSLGQGLEFLIYFQGNSAPDKSGLPSDRFSAERTGGSVSTLTIQRTQQEDSAVYLCASSARQGGDIQYFGAGTRLSVL.

This clone has at least ten counts. J is TRBJ2-7 and V is TRBV6-1, with D perhaps matching TRBD1 (7 bases). This CDR3 is built from 14 residues. V dropped 6 bases and J dropped 1 base, with 13 bases sitting between them. CDR1 and CDR2 (germline): MNHNS, SASEGT. In DNA, the CDR3 is TGTGCCAGCAGCGGGGGACAGCTGTCCTACGAGCAGTACTTC. The encoded protein is CASSGGQLSYEQYF.

The V call is TRBV27, the J call TRBJ1-1, with a tentative D call TRBD1 (6 bases). The germline gives CDR1 MNHEY, CDR2 SMNVEV (reference sequence). V gave up 3 bases and J gave up 8 bases, with 13 bases separating them. CDR3 length: 13 amino acids. CDR3 coding DNA: TGTGCCAGCAGTTTCGCCCAGGGGACCGAAGCTTTCTTT. Its protein is CASSFAQGTEAFF.

The chain uses TRBV6-5 and TRBJ1-4, with a tentative D call TRBD1 (5 bases). Trimming cost V 7 bases and J 0 bases, with 12 bases left between them. Germline-derived CDR1 and CDR2 are MNHEY and SVGAGI. The CDR3 is 15 residues long. The CDR3 DNA follows: TGTGCCAGCAAGGGGACGTATGCAACTAATGAAAAACTGTTTTTT. Its translation is CASKGTYATNEKLFF.

This sequence joins TRBV11-2 and TRBJ1-5; D remains ambiguous. The V gene lost 0 bases and the J gene lost 0 bases, with 3 bases spanning the gap. The CDR3 totals 14 residues. Germline V gene data show CDR1 as SGHAT and CDR2 as FQNNGV. DNA of the CDR3: TGTGCCAGCAGCTTAGAGGGTAGCAATCAGCCCCAGCATTTT. Its protein is CASSLEGSNQPQHF.

The chain recombines TRBV6-5 with TRBJ1-4; tentatively, D is TRBD1 (6 bases). Germline lookup yields CDR1 MNHEY and CDR2 SVGAGI. V was clipped by 5 bases and J by 2 bases, with 9 bases between them. This CDR3 has 14 residues. As DNA, the CDR3 is TGTGCCAGCAGTAGTCAGGGGACTAATGAAAAACTGTTTTTT. This gives the protein CASSSQGTNEKLFF.

This chain joins TRBV7-2 and TRBJ2-5; 8 bases are a match to TRBD1. With V trimmed by 6 bases and J by 7 bases, 7 bases remained unmatched. Germline CDR1 SGHTA, CDR2 FQGNSA. This CDR3 region has 13 residues. The CDR3 sequence is CASRFDRGGTQYF. CDR3 DNA: TGTGCCAGCAGGTTCGACAGGGGAGGGACCCAGTACTTC.

V and J are TRBV27 and TRBJ1-4, with D unclear. V was clipped by 8 bases and J by 2 bases, with 6 bases between them. Germline CDR1 is MNHEY and CDR2 is SMNVEV (reference sequence). The CDR3 runs 12 residues. The DNA for the CDR3 is TGTGCCAGCTCTAGGACTAATGAAAAACTGTTTTTT. This translates into CASSRTNEKLFF.

This chain joins TRBV4-2 and TRBJ2-3; perhaps TRBD1 as D (5 bases). Trimming removed 1 base from V and 1 base from J, with 12 bases in between. This CDR3 is 16 amino acids long. Looked up from germline, CDR1 is LGHNA and CDR2 is YNFKEQ. CDR3: CASSQVDNFGTDTQYF. The CDR3, as DNA: TGTGCCAGCAGCCAAGTGGACAATTTCGGCACAGATACGCAGTATTTT.

Of note for this clone: Other nucleotide sequences from this sample produce the same CDR3. V is TRBV4-3 and J is TRBJ2-5; 7 positions match TRBD1. The J call is in doubt because the DNA end fits TRBJ2-7 better. The CDR3 totals 15 residues. CDR1 is LGHNA, CDR2 YSLEER, per germline. CDR3 amino acids: CASSHHLQGAYEQYF. DNA for the CDR3: TGCGCCAGCAGCCACCACCTTCAGGGGGCCTACGAGCAGTACTTC.